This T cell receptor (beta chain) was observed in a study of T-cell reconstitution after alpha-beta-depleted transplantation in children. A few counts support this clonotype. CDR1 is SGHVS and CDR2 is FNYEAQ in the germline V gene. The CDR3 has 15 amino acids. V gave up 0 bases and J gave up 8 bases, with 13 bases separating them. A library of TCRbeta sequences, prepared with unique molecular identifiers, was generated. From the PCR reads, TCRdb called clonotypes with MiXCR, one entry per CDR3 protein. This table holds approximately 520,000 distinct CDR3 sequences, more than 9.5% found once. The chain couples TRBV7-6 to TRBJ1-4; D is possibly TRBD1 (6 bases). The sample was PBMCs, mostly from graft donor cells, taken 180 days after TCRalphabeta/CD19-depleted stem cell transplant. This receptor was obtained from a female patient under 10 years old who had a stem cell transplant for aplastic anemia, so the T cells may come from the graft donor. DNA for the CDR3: TGTGCCAGCAGCTTAGCGCCCAGGGGATACGAAAAACTGTTTTTT. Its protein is CASSLAPRGYEKLFF.